Following are 8 T cell receptor beta chains from one sample sequenced in a study of blood T cell repertoires in COVID-19. Produced via immunoSEQ multiplex PCR; TCRdb's table is partial and in-frame only. The sample includes fewer than 350,000 clones, around 85% of them seen just once. Sequencing input: peripheral blood. Receptor source: a human donor in a cohort sampled during active COVID-19.

The rearrangement uses TRBV2 and TRBJ1-6; 8 bases fit TRBD1. The CDR3 loop spans 17 amino acids. CDR1 is SNHLY and CDR2 is FYNNEI in the germline V gene. Germline trimming cut 7 bases from V and 1 base from J; bases unmatched to any gene: 9. In DNA, the CDR3 is TGTGCCAGCACGATAACAGGGGGAGGGTCCTATAATTCACCCCTCCACTTT. It yields the protein CASTITGGGSYNSPLHF.

Concerning this clone: Other DNA variants within this sample encode the same CDR3. J is TRBJ1-1 and V is TRBV5-1; D call uncertain. Germline assignment: CDR1 SGHRS and CDR2 YFSETQ. This CDR3 contains 15 residues. Trimming took 0 bases from V and 5 from J, leaving 14 bases between them. The CDR3, as DNA: TGCGCCAGCAGCTTGGTATTGGGGAGAGGGACTGAAGCTTTCTTT. As protein: CASSLVLGRGTEAFF.

The gene calls are TRBV10-3 and TRBJ2-2; TRBD2 agrees at 8 bases. The V segment lost 6 bases and the J segment 1 base; nucleotides outside the gene matches: 4. The CDR3 consists of 15 residues. Germline V lookup: CDR1 ENHRY, CDR2 SYGVKD. The CDR3, as DNA: TGTGCCATCAGGGGCCTAGCGGGGAACACCGGGGAGCTGTTTTTT. Its protein product is CAIRGLAGNTGELFF.

The V call is TRBV7-6, the J call TRBJ1-5; TRBD1 aligns across 7 bases. V lost 4 bases and J lost 5; bases outside the gene matches: 8. This CDR3 contains 15 residues. Per germline, CDR1 SGHVS and CDR2 FNYEAQ. The CDR3 loop reads CASSSSDRSHQPQHF. The CDR3 bases are TGTGCCAGCAGCTCCTCGGACAGGAGCCATCAGCCCCAGCATTTT. The full variable domain, with the rest looked up from reference TRBV7-6 and TRBJ1-5, is GAGVSQSPRYKVTKRGQDVALRCDPISGHVSLYWYRQALGQGPEFLTYFNYEAQQDKSGLPNDRFSAERPEGSISTLTIQRTEQRDSAMYRCASSSSDRSHQPQHFGDGTRLSIL.

The chain combines TRBV5-1 with TRBJ1-2, with D possibly matching TRBD1 (5 bases). The CDR3 has 14 amino acids. Germline CDR1 is SGHRS and CDR2 is YFSETQ. With 3 bases removed from V and 4 bases from J, the gap between germline ends came to 13 bases. The CDR3 reads CASSSSGGGYGYTF. The CDR3 DNA sequence: TGCGCCAGCAGCTCTTCTGGGGGGGGCTATGGCTACACCTTC.

The chain is built from TRBV6-6 and TRBJ1-1, with D maybe TRBD1 (5 bases). The length of the CDR3 is 12 residues. Trimming took 5 bases from V and 10 from J, leaving 14 bases between them. Per the germline V gene, CDR1 is MNHNY and CDR2 is SVGAGI (reference sequence). The CDR3 region is CASSDFGAGAFF. For the CDR3, the DNA is TGTGCCAGCAGTGATTTTGGGGCAGGAGCTTTCTTT.

The CDR3 DNA follows: TGTGCCACCAGCTATACAGGATATTGGAGCTCCTACAATGAGCAGTTCTTC. Residues: CATSYTGYWSSYNEQFF. The chain joins TRBV15 to TRBJ2-1; a possible D gene is TRBD1 (5 bases). The germline V gene has CDR1 LNHNV and CDR2 YYDKDF (reference sequence). This CDR3 region has 17 residues. V shed 5 bases and J shed 0 bases, with 17 bases lying between them.

This chain connects TRBV9 to TRBJ2-5, with 10 bases aligning to TRBD2. This CDR3 is built from 16 residues. Germline V CDR1 and CDR2: SGDLS, YYNGEE. V lost 4 bases to trimming and J lost 5 bases; unmatched junction nucleotides: 11. CDR3 in DNA: TGTGCCAGCAGCCCCCGCAGCGGGGGGGCCTTGGAGACCCAGTACTTC. Translation: CASSPRSGGALETQYF.